The present entry profiles one TCR beta chain with its context. The authors reverse transcribed all of the isolated RNA, so sequencing captured expressed TCRB transcripts. The method was immunoSEQ multiplex PCR; TCRdb's version includes in-frame clones alone and lacks a portion of them. The data contain roughly 240,000 clones, about 14% of them singletons. Once sorted, every population was more than 98% pure. This entry is derived from a study of beta chain features in type 1 diabetes. Study at large: Taken together, all samples contributed nearly 110 million examined sorted cells.

Looked up from germline, CDR1 is SGHRS and CDR2 is YFSETQ. The CDR3 consists of 15 residues. Trimming removed 7 bases from V and 0 bases from J; junction bases left unmatched: 7. This TCR was recovered from a woman in her 40s in good health. The chain is built from TRBV5-1 and TRBJ1-3; 7 positions match TRBD1. Sequenced: naive CD4+ T cells from blood. CDR3 region: CASAEGQNSGNTIYF. CDR3 in DNA: TGCGCCAGCGCCGAGGGACAGAACTCTGGAAACACCATATATTTT.